This note documents a single TCR beta chain sequence. The ends were cut back, 6 bases at V and 3 bases at J, with 16 bases in the middle. Germline CDR1 and CDR2: DFQATT and SNEGSKA (reference sequence). CDR3 length equals 14 residues. The authors ran a second PCR of roughly 6 to 11 cycles using a sample-barcoded 5' primer and a J-beta primer mix. TCRdb processed the 5' RACE reads anew with MiXCR; each CDR3 protein has one entry. The sample lists 550,000 to 750,000 distinct CDR3 sequences; under 25% were seen once. Those donating, healthy Caucasian individuals from Russia, were aged roughly 6 to 95. These data originate in a study of blood T cells in healthy people across ages.

The receptor was derived from a man between 65 and 85 years old in good health. The J gene is TRBJ2-3, the V gene TRBV20-1; D is perhaps TRBD2 (7 bases). Sequencing input: blood. The CDR3 DNA reads TGCAGTGCCCGGGGGGCTAGCGGTACAGATACGCAGTATTTT. Translated, it gives CSARGASGTDTQYF.